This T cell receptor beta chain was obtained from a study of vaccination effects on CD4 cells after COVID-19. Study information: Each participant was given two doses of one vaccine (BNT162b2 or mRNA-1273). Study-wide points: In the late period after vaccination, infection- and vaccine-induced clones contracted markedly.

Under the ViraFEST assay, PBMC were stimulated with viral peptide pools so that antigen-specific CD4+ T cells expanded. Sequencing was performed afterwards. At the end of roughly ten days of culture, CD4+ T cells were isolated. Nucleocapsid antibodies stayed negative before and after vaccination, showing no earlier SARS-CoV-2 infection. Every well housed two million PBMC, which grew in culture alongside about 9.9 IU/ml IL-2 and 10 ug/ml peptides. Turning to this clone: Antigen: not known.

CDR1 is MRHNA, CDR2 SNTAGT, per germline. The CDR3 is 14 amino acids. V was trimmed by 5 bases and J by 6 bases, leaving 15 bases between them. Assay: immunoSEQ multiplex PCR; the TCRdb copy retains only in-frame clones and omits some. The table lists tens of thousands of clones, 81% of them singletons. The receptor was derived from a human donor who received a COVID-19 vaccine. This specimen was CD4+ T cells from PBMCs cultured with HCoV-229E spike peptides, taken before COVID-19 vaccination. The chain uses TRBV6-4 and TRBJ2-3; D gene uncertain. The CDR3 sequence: CASSPRFSSDTQYF. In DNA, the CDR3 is TGTGCCAGCAGTCCCAGGTTCAGTTCGGATACGCAGTATTTT.